The next 29 T cell receptor beta chains were all read from a single sample in a study of control samples from healthy donors and cancer patients. This table comes from immunoSEQ multiplex PCR, and its TCRdb copy is limited to in-frame clones, with some not included. The sample has about 51,000 clones; about four fifths are singletons. The sample was blood. These receptor sequences come from a man between 65 and 85 years old in good health.

The genes are TRBV11-2 and TRBJ1-3; tentatively, D is TRBD1 (6 bases). CDR1 SGHAT and CDR2 FQNNGV come from the germline V gene. Trimming cost V 4 bases and J 3 bases, with 13 bases left between them. CDR3 length: 15 amino acids. The CDR3 region has the DNA TGTGCCAGCAGCTGGTGGAGGGACAATGGAAACACCATATATTTT. As protein: CASSWWRDNGNTIYF.

The chain has TRBV2 and TRBJ2-6; D is unclear. The V end lost 5 bases, the J end lost 0 bases, and 8 bases lay between the germline ends. Germline lookup yields CDR1 SNHLY and CDR2 FYNNEI. This CDR3 is built from 15 residues. CDR3 nucleotides: TGTGCCAGCAGTTACTTCGGCTCTGGGGCCAACGTCCTGACTTTC. Protein sequence: CASSYFGSGANVLTF. Full variable domain (remainder filled in from reference TRBV2 and TRBJ2-6): EPEVTQTPSHQVTQMGQEVILRCVPISNHLYFYWYRQILGQKVEFLVSFYNNEISEKSEIFDDQFSVERPDGSNFTLKIRSTKLEDSAMYFCASSYFGSGANVLTFGAGSRLTVL.

The chain couples TRBV7-2 to TRBJ2-2; D ambiguous. The germline V gene has CDR1 SGHTA and CDR2 FQGNSA. Between the trimmed V and J ends, which lost 2 bases and 1 base, there was a span of 5 bases. The CDR3 has 14 amino acids. Written as DNA, the CDR3 is TGTGCCAGCAGCTTACAGGTGAACACCGGGGAGCTGTTTTTT. Translating it yields CASSLQVNTGELFF.

This chain uses TRBV6-5 with TRBJ2-3; maybe TRBD2 (5 bases). The CDR3 runs to 13 residues. Germline lookup yields CDR1 MNHEY and CDR2 SVGAGI. The CDR3 DNA reads TGTGCATCGGGGAGTTTTAGCACAGATACGCAGTATTTT. It translates to CASGSFSTDTQYF.

Here the CDR3 DNA reads TGTGCCAGCAGCCCCGAGAGGGGGTCACCCCTCCACTTT. It yields the protein CASSPERGSPLHF. The chain combines TRBV7-2 with TRBJ1-6; TRBD1 is a possible D gene (6 bases). The CDR3 is made up of 13 amino acids. Germline loops: CDR1 SGHTA, CDR2 FQGNSA. V shed 5 bases and J shed 10 bases, with 12 bases lying between them.

V and J are TRBV21-1 and TRBJ2-3; TRBD2, the table's D call, was not compared with the DNA. TRBV21-1 constitutes a pseudogene. The CDR3 sequence is 15 residues long. The CDR3 here is CASSSQRERGDTQYF. Here the CDR3 DNA reads TGTGCCAGCAGCAGCCAACGGGAGCGGGGAGATACGCAGTATTTT.

The CDR3 sequence: CASSQGQDTDTQYF. The DNA for the CDR3 is TGTGCCAGCAGCCAAGGACAGGACACAGATACGCAGTATTTT. The V call is TRBV5-5, the J call TRBJ2-3; TRBD1 matches at 7 bases. J gave up 2 bases and V 4 bases, and 4 bases lay outside the gene matches. The CDR3 is 14 residues long. CDR1 is SGHKS and CDR2 is YYEKEE in the germline V gene (reference sequence).

The chain employs TRBV15 and TRBJ2-3; 10 positions agree with TRBD2. V shed 3 bases and J 4 bases; nucleotides not matched to a gene: 7. The CDR3 is 16 amino acids. CDR1 and CDR2 from the germline V gene are LNHNV and YYDKDF (reference sequence). The CDR3 here is CATSRLLAGLADTQYF. In DNA form, the CDR3 reads TGTGCCACCAGCAGGTTACTAGCGGGGCTAGCAGATACGCAGTATTTT.

The J gene is TRBJ2-3, the V gene TRBV5-1, with 12 bases that match TRBD2. CDR1 SGHRS and CDR2 YFSETQ come from the germline V gene. After removal of 0 bases from V and 4 bases from J, the junction contained 6 bases not matched to a gene. This CDR3 has 17 residues. Written as DNA, the CDR3 is TGCGCCAGCAGCTTGGGCACTAGCGGGGGGTGGCCAGATACGCAGTATTTT. Its translation is CASSLGTSGGWPDTQYF.

V gene TRBV28 combines with J gene TRBJ2-3, with D unresolved. This CDR3 is built from 16 residues. Germline CDR1 MDHEN, CDR2 SYDVKM. V lost 3 bases and J lost 3, with 16 bases in between. CDR3 loop: CASSFPFAMGTDTQYF. The CDR3 nucleotides are TGTGCCAGCAGTTTCCCCTTTGCCATGGGGACAGATACGCAGTATTTT.

This clone appeared a few times. The chain is built from TRBV7-9 and TRBJ1-1, with 7 bases aligning to TRBD1. CDR1 is SEHNR and CDR2 is FQNEAQ in the germline V gene (reference sequence). The V gene end was trimmed by 5 bases and the J gene end by 5 bases; junction bases not matched to a gene: 8. This CDR3 has 14 residues. CDR3 sequence reads: CASSTGEQGTEAFF. The CDR3 coding sequence is TGTGCCAGCAGCACAGGGGAGCAGGGGACTGAAGCTTTCTTT.

The chain uses TRBV6-5 and TRBJ1-2; D call uncertain. V was trimmed by 8 bases and J by 7 bases, leaving 20 bases between them. There are 14 residues in the CDR3. Germline V gene lookup returns CDR1 MNHEY and CDR2 SVGAGI. The CDR3 coding sequence is TGTGCCAGCTTCCCGCGAAGAGAAGAACTTGGCTACACCTTC. The encoded protein is CASFPRREELGYTF.

This clone was detected a few times. This chain connects TRBV9 to TRBJ1-1, with 7 bases aligning to TRBD1. Germline CDR1 reads SGDLS; CDR2 reads YYNGEE. This CDR3 spans 13 amino acids. The V gene end was trimmed by 2 bases and the J gene end by 4 bases; junction bases not matched to a gene: 2. The CDR3 nucleotides are TGTGCCAGCAGCGTTCAGGGGGGCACTGAAGCTTTCTTT. Its translation is CASSVQGGTEAFF.

The chain uses TRBV5-6 and TRBJ1-6; D may be TRBD1 (6 bases). V lost 3 bases and J 5 bases, leaving 9 bases between the germline ends. Germline values: CDR1 SGHDT, CDR2 YYEEEE. The CDR3 contains 14 residues. In DNA, the CDR3 is TGTGCCAGCAGCTCAGGACAGAATAATTCACCCCTCCACTTT. Protein sequence: CASSSGQNNSPLHF.

The rearrangement links TRBV21-1 to TRBJ1-1. TRBV21-1 is marked as a pseudogene. CDR3 size: 15 residues. In DNA, the CDR3 is TGTGCCAGCAGCAAAGCCTCGAGGGGGGCTCGTAACGCTTTCTTT. It specifies CASSKASRGARNAFF.

The chain uses TRBV5-1 and TRBJ1-5, with no clear D. CDR1 and CDR2 from the germline V gene are SGHRS and YFSETQ. CDR3 length: 13 amino acids. Trimming cost V 0 bases and J 15 bases, with 16 bases left between them. The CDR3: CASSLGAGQRWHF. In nucleotides, the CDR3 is TGCGCCAGCAGCTTGGGAGCCGGGCAGAGGTGGCATTTT.

The CDR3 bases are TGTGCCAGCAGTTTGACTTCTAGTGGTCGTTCGTGGGTGTACGAGCAGTACTTC. Translated, it gives CASSLTSSGRSWVYEQYF. The genes are TRBV28 and TRBJ2-7; D is unclear. Germline lookup yields CDR1 MDHEN and CDR2 SYDVKM. Trimming took off 3 bases at V and 4 bases at J, with 25 bases between the two ends. The CDR3 totals 18 residues.

This clone was observed a single time. This rearrangement joins TRBV7-2 to TRBJ1-1; D is ambiguous. V dropped 3 bases and J dropped 10 bases, with 9 bases sitting between them. This CDR3 has 11 residues. Germline CDR1 reads SGHTA; CDR2 reads FQGNSA. CDR3 bases: TGTGCCAGCAGCTTCGCTTTCGGAGCTTTCTTT. It specifies CASSFAFGAFF.

V is TRBV4-2 and J is TRBJ1-2; D might be TRBD1 (5 bases). CDR3 length equals 14 residues. CDR1 LGHNA and CDR2 YNFKEQ come from the germline V gene. V gave up 1 base and J gave up 3 bases, with 9 bases separating them. CDR3 loop: CASSQGGRDYGYTF. The CDR3 DNA sequence: TGTGCCAGCAGCCAAGGGGGGAGGGACTATGGCTACACCTTC.

This rearrangement joins TRBV12-5 to TRBJ2-1, with TRBD1 identical over 8 bases. The V segment lost 6 bases and the J segment 2 bases; nucleotides outside the gene matches: 6. This CDR3 contains 15 residues. Germline CDR1 is LGHNT and CDR2 is FRNRAP. Here the CDR3 reads CASGPQGVPYNEQFF. The CDR3 DNA reads as TGTGCTAGTGGCCCACAGGGGGTACCCTACAATGAGCAGTTCTTC.

The V call is TRBV27, the J call TRBJ1-1; D perhaps matches TRBD1 (5 bases). The germline V gene has CDR1 MNHEY and CDR2 SMNVEV (reference sequence). The CDR3 covers 14 residues. Trimming left V 11 bases short and J 1 base short, with 17 bases between. For the CDR3, the DNA is TGTGCCGCCCGGGGCTTAGGGGAGAACACTGAAGCTTTCTTT. It encodes CAARGLGENTEAFF.

The chain uses TRBV4-1 and TRBJ2-4; 9 nucleotides agree with TRBD2. This CDR3 comprises 18 residues. V lost 2 bases to trimming and J lost 0 bases; unmatched junction nucleotides: 8. Germline CDR1 reads MGHRA; CDR2 reads YSYEKL. Here the CDR3 DNA reads TGCGCCAGCAGCCAATCCCTTCTAGCGGGACTAGCCAAAAACATTCAGTACTTC. Residues: CASSQSLLAGLAKNIQYF.

This clone was observed a handful of times. J is TRBJ1-5 and V is TRBV6-5, with 7 positions matching TRBD1. In germline, CDR1 is MNHEY, CDR2 SVGAGI. The CDR3 consists of 15 residues. With 6 bases clipped from V and 7 bases from J, the junction kept 12 bases outside the gene matches. CDR3 DNA: TGTGCCAGCAGACGACGACAGGGACCAAGCCAGCCCCAGCATTTT. Its protein is CASRRRQGPSQPQHF.

This clone occurred a few times. The V call is TRBV29-1, the J call TRBJ1-5; the D gene is possibly TRBD1 (5 bases). Trimming took 7 bases from V and 3 from J, leaving 13 bases between them. The CDR3 has 13 amino acids. Germline CDR1 reads SQVTM; CDR2 reads ANQGSEA. The DNA of the CDR3 is TGCAGCGCTGGGGAAGGGGACAATCAGCCCCAGCATTTT. Translated: CSAGEGDNQPQHF.

V is TRBV7-2 and J is TRBJ1-2, with D tentatively TRBD1 (5 bases). Trimming took off 1 base at V and 8 bases at J, with 17 bases between the two ends. Germline V gene lookup returns CDR1 SGHTA and CDR2 FQGNSA. The CDR3 covers 15 residues. The CDR3 protein is CASSLVGAVAGGYTF. The CDR3 DNA reads TGTGCCAGCAGCTTAGTTGGGGCGGTGGCAGGAGGCTACACCTTC.

The V call is TRBV9, the J call TRBJ1-6; 7 nucleotides match TRBD1. The CDR3 contains 14 residues. Germline trimming cut 4 bases from V and 8 bases from J; bases unmatched to any gene: 6. The germline V gene encodes CDR1 SGDLS and CDR2 YYNGEE. CDR3 in DNA: TGTGCCAGCAGCCCGGACAGGATGTATTCACCCCTCCACTTT. Its translation: CASSPDRMYSPLHF.

J is TRBJ1-2 and V is TRBV5-5; the D gene is possibly TRBD1 (5 bases). The V gene's germline CDR1 is SGHKS and CDR2 YYEKEE (reference sequence). V lost 1 base, J lost 3 bases, and 22 bases lay in between. This CDR3 has 18 residues. CDR3 in amino acids: CASSLRPGDWGLDYGYTF. The CDR3, as DNA: TGTGCCAGCAGCTTGCGTCCCGGGGACTGGGGTCTTGACTATGGCTACACCTTC.

This chain uses TRBV5-1 with TRBJ2-3; TRBD2 agrees at 12 bases. Germline trimming cut 3 bases from V and 0 bases from J; bases unmatched to any gene: 11. The germline CDR1 and CDR2 sequences are SGHRS and YFSETQ. The CDR3 sequence is 19 residues long. Written as DNA, the CDR3 is TGCGCCAGCAGCTCGGGAGCACTAGCGGGGGGCCCCAGCACAGATACGCAGTATTTT. It codes for CASSSGALAGGPSTDTQYF.

Only one count was recorded for this clone. The rearrangement joins TRBV4-1 to TRBJ2-2; 8 bases fit TRBD1. Per germline, CDR1 MGHRA and CDR2 YSYEKL. The CDR3 totals 17 residues. J was trimmed by 6 bases and V by 0 bases; bases with no gene match: 9. The CDR3 sequence is CASSQELRGRGPGELFF. The CDR3 nucleotides read TGCGCCAGCAGCCAAGAACTTAGGGGCAGGGGGCCCGGGGAGCTGTTTTTT.